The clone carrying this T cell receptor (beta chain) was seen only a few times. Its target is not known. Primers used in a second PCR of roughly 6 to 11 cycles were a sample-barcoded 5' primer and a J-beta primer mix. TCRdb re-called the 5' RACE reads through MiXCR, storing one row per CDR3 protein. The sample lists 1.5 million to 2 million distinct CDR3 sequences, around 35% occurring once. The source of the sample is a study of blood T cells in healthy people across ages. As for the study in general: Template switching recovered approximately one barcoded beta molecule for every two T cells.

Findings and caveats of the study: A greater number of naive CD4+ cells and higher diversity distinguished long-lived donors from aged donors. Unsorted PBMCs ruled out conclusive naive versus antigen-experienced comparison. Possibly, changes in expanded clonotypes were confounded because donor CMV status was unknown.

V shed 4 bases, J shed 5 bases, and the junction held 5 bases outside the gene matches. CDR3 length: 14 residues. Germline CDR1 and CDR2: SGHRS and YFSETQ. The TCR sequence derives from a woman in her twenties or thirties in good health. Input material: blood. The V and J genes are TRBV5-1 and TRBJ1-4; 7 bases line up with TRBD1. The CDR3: CASSQGQRNEKLFF. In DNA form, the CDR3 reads TGCGCCAGCAGCCAGGGACAGAGAAATGAAAAACTGTTTTTT.